This TCR beta chain is drawn from a study of blood T cell repertoires in COVID-19. The overall study: Donors in the United States, Italy and Spain gave samples during acute or convalescent COVID-19.

This CDR3 comprises 16 residues. Trimming removed 0 bases from V and 7 bases from J; junction bases left unmatched: 4. Germline CDR1 and CDR2: MNHEY and SVGEGT. Per the authors' pipeline: Estimated nucleated cell counts came from reference gene primer amplification. Libraries were prepared by immunoSEQ multiplex PCR; TCRdb keeps only in-frame clonotypes and omits some of them. That table furnishes V, J and clone size, whereas the DNA furnished D and trimming. The data show tens of thousands of clones, around nine tenths seen once. The TCR was taken from a man aged 45-65 years with active COVID-19. The specimen sequenced was peripheral blood. The V gene is TRBV6-2 or TRBV6-3, the J gene TRBJ2-1, with TRBD2 matching over 12 bases. The CDR3 nucleotides are TGTGCCAGCAGTTACTCAGGACTAGCGGGGAGGAATGAGCAGTTCTTC. This translates into CASSYSGLAGRNEQFF.